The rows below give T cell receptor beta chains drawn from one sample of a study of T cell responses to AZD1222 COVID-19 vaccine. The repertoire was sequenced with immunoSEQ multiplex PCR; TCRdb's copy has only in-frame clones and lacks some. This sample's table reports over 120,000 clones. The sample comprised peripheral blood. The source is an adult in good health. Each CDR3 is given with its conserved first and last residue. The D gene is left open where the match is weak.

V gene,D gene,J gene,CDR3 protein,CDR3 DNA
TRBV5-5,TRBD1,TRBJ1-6,CASSLGDRLNSPLHF,TGTGCCAGCAGCTTGGGGGACAGGCTCAATTCACCCCTCCACTTT
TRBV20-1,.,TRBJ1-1,CSALGGLSAFF,TGCAGTGCCTTGGGCGGGCTATCCGCTTTCTTT
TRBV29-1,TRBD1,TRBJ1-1,CSVEKGTVNTEAFF,TGCAGCGTTGAAAAAGGGACAGTGAACACTGAAGCTTTCTTT
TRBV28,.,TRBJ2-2,CASSFSTANTGELFF,TGTGCCAGCAGTTTCTCGACAGCTAACACCGGGGAGCTGTTTTTT
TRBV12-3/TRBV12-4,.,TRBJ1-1,CASSQGIAEAFF,TGTGCCAGCAGTCAGGGAATCGCTGAAGCTTTCTTT
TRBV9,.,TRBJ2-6,CASSVTAGANVLTF,TGTGCCAGCAGCGTAACGGCTGGGGCCAACGTCCTGACTTTC
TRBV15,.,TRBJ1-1,CATSREVNRLNTEAFF,TGTGCCACCAGCAGAGAAGTGAACAGACTGAACACTGAAGCTTTCTTT
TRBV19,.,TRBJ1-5,CASSMGVGDDQPQHF,TGTGCCAGTAGTATGGGTGTAGGGGACGATCAGCCCCAGCATTTT
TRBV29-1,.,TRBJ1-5,CSVGMGSNQPQHF,TGCAGCGTTGGGATGGGAAGCAATCAGCCCCAGCATTTT
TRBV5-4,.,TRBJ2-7,CASSLGADPYEQYF,TGTGCCAGCAGCTTGGGTGCGGACCCCTACGAGCAGTACTTC
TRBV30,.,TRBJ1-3,CAWSVRGANTIYF,TGTGCCTGGAGTGTACGGGGAGCAAACACCATATATTTT